The clone carrying this TCR beta chain has a count of ten or more. Trimming at V came to 0 bases and at J to 2 bases, leaving 10 bases not matched to a gene. This CDR3 is built from 17 residues. The germline V gene encodes CDR1 MGHRA and CDR2 YSYEKL. cDNA prepared by RNA extraction and subsequent reverse transcription served as the template for sequencing. Sequencing used immunoSEQ multiplex PCR; TCRdb keeps in-frame clones, though not all of them. The sample consists of roughly 120,000 clones, approximately 38% of them appearing once. The sorting of PBMCs gave CD4+ and CD8+ T cells. This entry comes from a study of CD8+ T cells in alopecia areata.

The chain employs TRBV4-1 and TRBJ2-7, with 7 bases that match TRBD2. What was sequenced was CD4+ T cells sorted from blood. This sequence was found in a human donor with alopecia areata. CDR3 protein: CASSQDSGPGFTYEQYF. The CDR3 DNA reads TGCGCCAGCAGCCAAGATAGCGGGCCAGGGTTCACCTACGAGCAGTACTTC.